This TCR beta chain was sequenced in a study of CD8 T cells in Susac syndrome. Random hexamers were used to reverse transcribe an amount of about 0.45 to 1 ug RNA. Across 54 Vbeta and 13 Jbeta, immunoSEQ multiplex PCR amplified TCR beta CDR3. TCRdb recomputed calls from the immunoSEQ multiplex PCR reads with MiXCR, one row per CDR3 protein. The sample gives 350,000 to 550,000 distinct CDR3 sequences, approximately 85% of which show up once; roughly 0.1% is in the top ten. Sequencing was carried out using CD8+ T cells from PBMCs. The receptor comes from a human donor with multiple sclerosis.

CDR3 in DNA: TGTGCCAGCAGCCTTAGACAGTCCTTTACCTACAATGAGCAGTTCTTC. Protein: CASSLRQSFTYNEQFF. The V call is TRBV9, the J call TRBJ2-1; possibly TRBD1 for D (5 bases). V gave up 4 bases and J gave up 2 bases, with 16 bases separating them. The length of the CDR3 is 16 residues. CDR1 is SGDLS and CDR2 is YYNGEE in the germline V gene.